Given below is one TCR beta chain in context. This specimen comes from a study of blood T cell repertoires in COVID-19. In the study overall: From the United States, Italy and Spain came samples of acute and convalescent COVID-19. T cells, B-cell-depleted T cells, or PBMCs provided the cDNA or gDNA that served as material.

Among Cohort 3 donors, those recovered had two negative PCRs, clearance, or symptom resolution. Here immunoSEQ multiplex PCR was the method, and the copy in TCRdb shows in-frame clones only, minus some. This table holds under 200,000 clones, about 88% found once. The TCR originated in a woman between 50 and 59 years old who had recovered from COVID-19. Sequenced input: PBMCs or T cells enriched from blood (not recorded which).

CDR3 amino acids: CASSEASGSSTDTQYF. The CDR3, as DNA: TGTGCCAGCAGTGAGGCTAGCGGATCTAGCACAGATACGCAGTATTTT. This chain joins TRBV6-1 and TRBJ2-3; 7 bases agree with TRBD2. With V trimmed by 3 bases and J by 0 bases, 6 bases remained unmatched. The CDR3 extends over 16 amino acids. From germline, CDR1 is MNHNS and CDR2 SASEGT.